The subject of this entry is one TCR beta chain. The sample belongs to a study of blood T cell repertoires in COVID-19. At the level of the study: Sources were T cells, B-cell-depleted T cells, or PBMCs; the material itself was cDNA or gDNA.

Produced via immunoSEQ multiplex PCR; TCRdb's table is partial and in-frame only. The profile covers about 120,000 clones, with around nine tenths appearing a single time and about 2% taken by the ten largest. V gave up 2 bases and J gave up 2 bases, with 27 bases separating them. The CDR3 consists of 20 residues. CDR1 LGHNT and CDR2 FRNRAP come from the germline V gene. The TCR originated in a woman aged 45 to 65 with acute or convalescent COVID-19. The specimen was peripheral blood. The chain joins TRBV12-5 to TRBJ1-1; D not certain. The CDR3 reads CASGLTLGASSSPFNTEAFF. In nucleotides, the CDR3 is TGTGCTAGTGGTTTGACCCTCGGAGCCAGCAGCTCACCCTTTAACACTGAAGCTTTCTTT. The variable domain in full, completed from reference TRBV12-5 and TRBJ1-1, reads DARVTQTPRHKVTEMGQEVTMRCQPILGHNTVFWYRQTMMQGLELLAYFRNRAPLDDSGMPKDRFSAEMPDATLATLKIQPSEPRDSAVYFCASGLTLGASSSPFNTEAFFGQGTRLTVV.